These T cell receptor beta chains were read from a single sample in a study of blood T cell repertoires in COVID-19. TCRdb's table, derived via immunoSEQ multiplex PCR, lists solely in-frame clones and lacks some. The profile shows about 100,000 clones, 80% to 90% of them singletons. Material: peripheral blood. The receptors were gathered from a human donor with COVID-19, enrolled during active disease. The donor label of this sample is uncertain. Both conserved end residues are part of each CDR3. The D gene is left open where the match is weak. Clone size is not always given. Where it is, it says once, few, many or a class for expanded clones.

j_gene: TRBJ2-1; abundance: once; len: 14; d_gene: TRBD2; v_gene: TRBV7-2; CDR3nt: TGTGCCAGCAGCACTATAGCGGGCTACAATGAGCAGTTCTTC; CDR3aa: CASSTIAGYNEQFF
j_gene: TRBJ1-3; abundance: -; len: 13; d_gene: TRBD1; v_gene: TRBV6-5; CDR3nt: TGTGCCAGCAGTTCGGCAGGGGGCAACACCATATATTTT; CDR3aa: CASSSAGGNTIYF
j_gene: TRBJ1-2; abundance: -; len: 14; d_gene: -; v_gene: TRBV6-6; CDR3nt: TGTGCCAGCAGCAGGGGAAAGGCTAACTATGGCTACACCTTC; CDR3aa: CASSRGKANYGYTF
j_gene: TRBJ1-2; abundance: -; len: 14; d_gene: -; v_gene: TRBV11-2; CDR3nt: TGTGCCAGCAGCTTAGTCGGGCAGGGTGATGGCTACACCTTC; CDR3aa: CASSLVGQGDGYTF
j_gene: TRBJ1-1; abundance: once; len: 14; d_gene: -; v_gene: TRBV2; CDR3nt: TGTGCCAGCAGTGAAGAGGGGTTTGGGGTGCGGGCTTTCTTT; CDR3aa: CASSEEGFGVRAFF
j_gene: TRBJ2-1; abundance: few; len: 14; d_gene: -; v_gene: TRBV28; CDR3nt: TGTGCCAGCAGTTTAACTGACATAAACAATGAGCAGTTCTTC; CDR3aa: CASSLTDINNEQFF
j_gene: TRBJ1-4; abundance: -; len: 17; d_gene: -; v_gene: TRBV4-1; CDR3nt: TGCGCCAGCAGCCAAGATATAGGGTTTAGGGGGAATGAAAAACTGTTTTTT; CDR3aa: CASSQDIGFRGNEKLFF
j_gene: TRBJ2-3; abundance: -; len: 13; d_gene: -; v_gene: TRBV30; CDR3nt: TGTGCCTGGGCCACAGGGAACACAGATACGCAGTATTTT; CDR3aa: CAWATGNTDTQYF
j_gene: TRBJ2-7; abundance: -; len: 15; d_gene: TRBD1; v_gene: TRBV5-5; CDR3nt: TGTGCCAGCAGCTTGGAGGGACAGGGGGTCAACGAGCAGTACTTC; CDR3aa: CASSLEGQGVNEQYF
j_gene: TRBJ2-2; abundance: -; len: 15; d_gene: TRBD1; v_gene: TRBV19; CDR3nt: TGTGCCAGTAACCCCGGGACAGGGTCTTCCGGGGAGCTGTTTTTT; CDR3aa: CASNPGTGSSGELFF
j_gene: TRBJ1-1; abundance: -; len: 15; d_gene: -; v_gene: TRBV5-4; CDR3nt: TGTGCCAGCAGCCCGGGGGGTAGTGTGAACACTGAAGCTTTCTTT; CDR3aa: CASSPGGSVNTEAFF
j_gene: TRBJ2-7; abundance: -; len: 15; d_gene: -; v_gene: TRBV9; CDR3nt: TGTGCCAGCAGCGCAGGGCAGGGGCTATCCTACGAGCAGTACTTC; CDR3aa: CASSAGQGLSYEQYF
j_gene: TRBJ1-1; abundance: -; len: 12; d_gene: -; v_gene: TRBV7-9; CDR3nt: TGTGCCAGCAGCTTAGTAGCCGGCCAAGCTTTCTTT; CDR3aa: CASSLVAGQAFF
j_gene: TRBJ2-7; abundance: -; len: 16; d_gene: -; v_gene: TRBV13; CDR3nt: TGTGCCAGCAGCTTAGGTGTGTTGGCAGGGAACTACGAGCAGTACTTC; CDR3aa: CASSLGVLAGNYEQYF
j_gene: TRBJ1-1; abundance: -; len: 13; d_gene: -; v_gene: TRBV3-1/TRBV3-2; CDR3nt: TGTGCCAGCAGCCAATACATGGACAGCCAAGCTTTCTTT; CDR3aa: CASSQYMDSQAFF
j_gene: TRBJ2-1; abundance: -; len: 17; d_gene: -; v_gene: TRBV12-5; CDR3nt: TGTGCTAGTGGTTTGGTAAGGGGGACACTCTTCTACAATGAGCAGTTCTTC; CDR3aa: CASGLVRGTLFYNEQFF
j_gene: TRBJ1-2; abundance: -; len: 14; d_gene: -; v_gene: TRBV11-3; CDR3nt: TGTGCCAGCAGCCTGGGGCCAGGGAACTATGGCTACACCTTC; CDR3aa: CASSLGPGNYGYTF
j_gene: TRBJ1-5; abundance: few; len: 13; d_gene: -; v_gene: TRBV6-1; CDR3nt: TGTGCCAGCAGTGAAGGGAGCGGCAGTTCGCGACATTTT; CDR3aa: CASSEGSGSSRHF
j_gene: TRBJ1-1; abundance: -; len: 14; d_gene: TRBD1; v_gene: TRBV6-6; CDR3nt: TGTGCCAGCAGAAAGACAGGGGGCCTGCCTGAAGCTTTCTTT; CDR3aa: CASRKTGGLPEAFF
j_gene: TRBJ1-2; abundance: few; len: 14; d_gene: TRBD1; v_gene: TRBV7-9; CDR3nt: TGTGCCAGCAGCCCCTGGGACAGGGCCATCAGCTACACCTTC; CDR3aa: CASSPWDRAISYTF
j_gene: TRBJ1-2; abundance: -; len: 17; d_gene: -; v_gene: TRBV27; CDR3nt: TGTGCCAGCAGGCGAGGCCTCAACAAGGACAGTCTCTATGGCTACACCTTC; CDR3aa: CASRRGLNKDSLYGYTF
j_gene: TRBJ2-1; abundance: -; len: 15; d_gene: TRBD1; v_gene: TRBV7-3; CDR3nt: TGTGCCAGCAGCCGATCGGGACAGGGCAACGATGAGCAGTTCTTC; CDR3aa: CASSRSGQGNDEQFF
j_gene: TRBJ2-2; abundance: -; len: 19; d_gene: TRBD2; v_gene: TRBV19; CDR3nt: TGTGCCAGTAGGACAGGGTACCTTGGGCTAGCGGGAGGTACCGGGGAGCTGTTTTTT; CDR3aa: CASRTGYLGLAGGTGELFF
j_gene: TRBJ2-1; abundance: -; len: 15; d_gene: -; v_gene: TRBV11-3; CDR3nt: TGCGCCAGCAGCTCCCGGGACAACTCCTACAATGAGCAGTTCTTC; CDR3aa: CASSSRDNSYNEQFF
j_gene: TRBJ1-2; abundance: once; len: 13; d_gene: TRBD1; v_gene: TRBV6-1; CDR3nt: TGTGCCACGGGGAGACAGGGTAACTATGGCTACACCTTC; CDR3aa: CATGRQGNYGYTF
j_gene: TRBJ1-3; abundance: -; len: 14; d_gene: -; v_gene: TRBV5-1; CDR3nt: TGCGCCAGCAGCTACCCCCGGGAAGGAAACACCATATATTTT; CDR3aa: CASSYPREGNTIYF
j_gene: TRBJ1-5; abundance: -; len: 14; d_gene: TRBD1; v_gene: TRBV7-9; CDR3nt: TGTGCCAGCAGCTCCTTGACAGGGGATCAGCCCCAGCATTTT; CDR3aa: CASSSLTGDQPQHF
j_gene: TRBJ2-2; abundance: -; len: 15; d_gene: TRBD1; v_gene: TRBV10-3; CDR3nt: TGTGCCATCAAATCGGACAGGGGAGAGACCGGGGAGCTGTTTTTT; CDR3aa: CAIKSDRGETGELFF
j_gene: TRBJ1-6; abundance: -; len: 14; d_gene: -; v_gene: TRBV6-5; CDR3nt: TGTGCCAGCAGTCGGGGTACAGGGAGTTCACCCCTCCACTTT; CDR3aa: CASSRGTGSSPLHF
j_gene: TRBJ2-3; abundance: -; len: 17; d_gene: -; v_gene: TRBV7-9; CDR3nt: TGTGCCAGCAGCTTCACCCGAGCGGCTATGCGGACAGATACGCAGTATTTT; CDR3aa: CASSFTRAAMRTDTQYF
j_gene: TRBJ1-1; abundance: -; len: 12; d_gene: -; v_gene: TRBV12-3/TRBV12-4; CDR3nt: TGTGCCAGCAGTTTTGGGGGGGGTGAAGCTTTCTTT; CDR3aa: CASSFGGGEAFF
j_gene: TRBJ1-4; abundance: -; len: 15; d_gene: -; v_gene: TRBV21-1; CDR3nt: TGTGCCAGCAGCTCCCAGACAGCCTTTAATGAAAAACTGTTTTTT; CDR3aa: CASSSQTAFNEKLFF
j_gene: TRBJ2-7; abundance: once; len: 14; d_gene: TRBD1; v_gene: TRBV6-1; CDR3nt: TGTGCCAGCAGTGACGACAGGGTAAACTACGAGCAGTACTTC; CDR3aa: CASSDDRVNYEQYF
j_gene: TRBJ2-1; abundance: -; len: 12; d_gene: TRBD1; v_gene: TRBV19; CDR3nt: TGTGCCAGTAGTTACTGGACAGGGGAGCAGTTCTTC; CDR3aa: CASSYWTGEQFF
j_gene: TRBJ1-6; abundance: -; len: 14; d_gene: TRBD1; v_gene: TRBV3-1/TRBV3-2; CDR3nt: TGTGCCAGCAGCCCAGGGACAGGGTTGTCACCCCTCCACTTT; CDR3aa: CASSPGTGLSPLHF
j_gene: TRBJ1-2; abundance: -; len: 13; d_gene: -; v_gene: TRBV12-3/TRBV12-4; CDR3nt: TGTGCCAGCAGTCCCCGGGACTCTCTTGGCTACACCTTC; CDR3aa: CASSPRDSLGYTF